This T cell receptor beta chain was identified in a study of monozygotic twins with inflammatory bowel disease. Study conclusions and caveats: Compared with healthy twins, IBD patients shared fewer clonotypes with others, especially with disease activity.

The CDR3 contains 16 residues. Germline assignment: CDR1 SGHRS and CDR2 YFSETQ. From 3500 ng of total RNA, each TCR library was prepared. Added by template switching were UMIs that each held a 6-nucleotide sample barcode. With around 15 and 9 cycles respectively, two nested PCRs were carried out on TCRalpha and TCRbeta cDNA. TCRdb reprocessed the 5' RACE reads and stores each CDR3 protein as one record, lacking DNA. The sample totals approximately 150,000 distinct CDR3 sequences. A note on this clonotype: Antigen specificity is unknown.

This receptor was taken from a human donor with ulcerative colitis or Crohn's disease, or a healthy co-twin of an affected twin (not recorded which). Material for sequencing was blood. This chain connects TRBV5-1 to TRBJ2-3; TCRdb returns TRBD2, unconfirmable since there is no DNA. The CDR3 protein is CTSSLSSGSYRDTQYF. Based on the CDR3 plus reference TRBV5-1 and TRBJ2-3, the full variable domain is KAGVTQTPRYLIKTRGQQVTLSCSPISGHRSVSWYQQTPGQGLQFLFEYFSETQRNKGNFPGRFSGRQFSNSRSEMNVSTLELGDSALYLCTSSLSSGSYRDTQYFGPGTRLTVL.